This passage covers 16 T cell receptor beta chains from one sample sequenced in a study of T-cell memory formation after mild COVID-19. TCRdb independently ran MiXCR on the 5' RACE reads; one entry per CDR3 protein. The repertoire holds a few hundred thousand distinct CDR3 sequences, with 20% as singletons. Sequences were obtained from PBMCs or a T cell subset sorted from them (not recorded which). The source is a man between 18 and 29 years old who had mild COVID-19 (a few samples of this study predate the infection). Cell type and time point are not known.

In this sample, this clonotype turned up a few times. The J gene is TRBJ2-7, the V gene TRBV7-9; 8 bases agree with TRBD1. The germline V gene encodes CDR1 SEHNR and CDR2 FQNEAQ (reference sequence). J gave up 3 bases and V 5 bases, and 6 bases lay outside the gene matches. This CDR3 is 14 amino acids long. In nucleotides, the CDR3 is TGTGCCAGCAGCCCGGGACAGGCCTACTACGAGCAGTACTTC. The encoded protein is CASSPGQAYYEQYF.

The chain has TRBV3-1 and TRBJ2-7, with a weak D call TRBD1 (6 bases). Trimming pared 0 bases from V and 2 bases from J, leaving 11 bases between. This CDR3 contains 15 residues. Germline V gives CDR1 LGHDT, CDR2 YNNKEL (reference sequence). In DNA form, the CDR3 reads TGTGCCAGCAGCCAAGAGTACCGGACAGCCTACGAGCAGTACTTC. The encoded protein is CASSQEYRTAYEQYF.

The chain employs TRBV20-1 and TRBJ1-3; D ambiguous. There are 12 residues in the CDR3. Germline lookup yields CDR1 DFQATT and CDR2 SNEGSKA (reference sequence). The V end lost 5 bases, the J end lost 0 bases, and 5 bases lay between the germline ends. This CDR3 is CSAESSGNTIYF. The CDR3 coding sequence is TGCAGTGCTGAAAGCTCTGGAAACACCATATATTTT.

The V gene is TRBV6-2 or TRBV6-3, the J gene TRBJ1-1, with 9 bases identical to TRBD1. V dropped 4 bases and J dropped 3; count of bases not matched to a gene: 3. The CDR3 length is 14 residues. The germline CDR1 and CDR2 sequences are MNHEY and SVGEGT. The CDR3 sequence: CASSLQGADTEAFF. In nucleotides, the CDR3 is TGTGCCAGCAGTTTACAGGGGGCAGACACTGAAGCTTTCTTT.

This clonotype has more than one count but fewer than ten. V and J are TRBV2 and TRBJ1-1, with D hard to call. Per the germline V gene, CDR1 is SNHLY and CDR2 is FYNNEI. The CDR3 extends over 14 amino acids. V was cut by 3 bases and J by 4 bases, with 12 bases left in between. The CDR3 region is CASSDYGSATEAFF. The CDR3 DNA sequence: TGTGCCAGCAGTGATTACGGGTCCGCCACTGAAGCTTTCTTT.

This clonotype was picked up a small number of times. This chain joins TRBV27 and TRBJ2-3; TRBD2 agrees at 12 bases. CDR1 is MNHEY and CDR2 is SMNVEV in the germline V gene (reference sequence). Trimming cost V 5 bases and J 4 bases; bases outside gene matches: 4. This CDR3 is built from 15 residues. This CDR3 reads CASSASGGAPDTQYF. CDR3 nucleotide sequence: TGTGCCAGCAGTGCTAGCGGGGGGGCCCCAGATACGCAGTATTTT.

The CDR3 spells CASSSPIAGGTDTQYF. The CDR3, as DNA: TGTGCCAGCAGCTCGCCCATAGCGGGGGGGACAGATACGCAGTATTTT. The V gene is TRBV7-3, the J gene TRBJ2-3; 11 bases agree with TRBD2. The length of the CDR3 is 16 residues. Trimming removed 4 bases from V and 3 bases from J; junction bases left unmatched: 6. From germline, CDR1 is SGHTA and CDR2 FQGTGA. Filled out from reference TRBV7-3 and TRBJ2-3, the complete variable domain reads GAGVSQTPSNKVTEKGKYVELRCDPISGHTALYWYRQSLGQGPEFLIYFQGTGAADDSGLPNDRFFAVRPEGSVSTLKIQRTERGDSAVYLCASSSPIAGGTDTQYFGPGTRLTVL.

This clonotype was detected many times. The CDR3 nucleotides are TGTGCCAGCAGCTTAGTCCGGGGGTCAGAAACAGATACGCAGTATTTT. Residues: CASSLVRGSETDTQYF. The chain recombines TRBV11-2 with TRBJ2-3; possibly TRBD2 for D (6 bases). The CDR3 contains 16 residues. The V and J ends lost 1 base and 3 bases respectively, with 14 bases between them. The germline V gene encodes CDR1 SGHAT and CDR2 FQNNGV.

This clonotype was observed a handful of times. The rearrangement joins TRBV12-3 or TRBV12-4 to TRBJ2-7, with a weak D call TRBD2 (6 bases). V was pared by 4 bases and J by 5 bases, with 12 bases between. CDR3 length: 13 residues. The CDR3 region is CASSWTGDNEQYV. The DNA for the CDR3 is TGTGCCAGCAGTTGGACGGGGGATAACGAGCAGTACGTC.

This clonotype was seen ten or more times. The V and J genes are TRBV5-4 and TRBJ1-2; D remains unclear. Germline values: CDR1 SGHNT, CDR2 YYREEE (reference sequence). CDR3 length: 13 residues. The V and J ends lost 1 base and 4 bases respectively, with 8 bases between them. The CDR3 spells CASSLSGVYGYTF. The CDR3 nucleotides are TGTGCCAGCAGCTTGTCTGGCGTCTATGGCTACACCTTC. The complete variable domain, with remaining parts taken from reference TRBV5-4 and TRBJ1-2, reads ETGVTQSPTHLIKTRGQQVTLRCSSQSGHNTVSWYQQALGQGPQFIFQYYREEENGRGNFPPRFSGLQFPNYSSELNVNALELDDSALYLCASSLSGVYGYTFGSGTRLTVV.

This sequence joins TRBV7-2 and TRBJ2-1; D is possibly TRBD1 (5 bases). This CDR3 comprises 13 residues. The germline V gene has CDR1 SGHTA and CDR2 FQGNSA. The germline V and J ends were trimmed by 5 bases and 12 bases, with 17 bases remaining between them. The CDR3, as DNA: TGTGCCAGCAGCCCCCTTGGGGCCGGCCGGCAGTTCTTC. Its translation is CASSPLGAGRQFF. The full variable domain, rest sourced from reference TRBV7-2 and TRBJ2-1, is GAGVSQSPSNKVTEKGKDVELRCDPISGHTALYWYRQSLGQGLEFLIYFQGNSAPDKSGLPSDRFSAERTGGSVSTLTIQRTQQEDSAVYLCASSPLGAGRQFFGPGTRLTVL.

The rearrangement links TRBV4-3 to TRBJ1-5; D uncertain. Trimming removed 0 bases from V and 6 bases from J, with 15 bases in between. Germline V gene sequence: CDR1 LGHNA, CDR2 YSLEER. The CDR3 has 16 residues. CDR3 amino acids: CASSQEWAYAGQPQHF. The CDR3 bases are TGCGCCAGCAGCCAAGAATGGGCCTATGCGGGTCAGCCCCAGCATTTT.

CDR3 sequence (DNA): TGCGCCAGCAGCCGGATGTGGGGGACTAATGAAAAACTGTTTTTT. Encoded protein: CASSRMWGTNEKLFF. The chain carries TRBV4-3 and TRBJ1-4; a weak D match, TRBD1 (5 bases). CDR1 is LGHNA, CDR2 YSLEER, per germline. V dropped 4 bases and J dropped 2 bases, with 11 bases sitting between them. CDR3 length: 15 residues.

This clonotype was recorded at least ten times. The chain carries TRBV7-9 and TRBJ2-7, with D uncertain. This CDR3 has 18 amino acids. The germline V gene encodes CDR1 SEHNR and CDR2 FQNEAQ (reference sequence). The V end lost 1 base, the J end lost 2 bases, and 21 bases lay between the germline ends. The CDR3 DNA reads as TGTGCCAGCAGCTTAGTCGTCTGGATCCCGACCTACGCCTACGAGCAGTACGTC. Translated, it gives CASSLVVWIPTYAYEQYV.

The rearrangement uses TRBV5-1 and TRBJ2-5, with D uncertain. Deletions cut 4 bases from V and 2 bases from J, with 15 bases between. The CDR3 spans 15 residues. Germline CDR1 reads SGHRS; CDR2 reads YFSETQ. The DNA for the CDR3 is TGCGCCAGCAGCGTGGCCGCGGAACCTCAAGAGACCCAGTACTTC. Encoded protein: CASSVAAEPQETQYF.

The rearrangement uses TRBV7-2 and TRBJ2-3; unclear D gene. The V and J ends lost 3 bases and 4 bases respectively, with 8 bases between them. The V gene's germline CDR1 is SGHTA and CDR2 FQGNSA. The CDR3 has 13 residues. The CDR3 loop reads CASSLRMADTQYF. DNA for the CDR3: TGTGCCAGCAGCTTGAGGATGGCAGATACGCAGTATTTT.